This T cell receptor (beta chain) was retrieved from a study of early T cells in non-severe SARS-CoV-2 infection. Study details: From unsorted whole blood, bulk RNA was sequenced, and the chains remained unpaired.

Study-wide findings and caveats: VDJdb-based matching was biased toward anti-spike CD8 responses and missed private and CD4 specificities.

This clonotype has more than one count but fewer than ten. Its cognate antigen is unknown. Individually, cDNA molecules had unique molecular identifiers attached to them. A single record per CDR3 protein comes from TCRdb applying MiXCR to the 5' RACE reads. The sample lists about 77,000 distinct CDR3 sequences; about 16% were seen once. Trimming removed 3 bases at V and 4 bases at J, with 18 bases between. Germline V lookup: CDR1 SGHVS, CDR2 FNYEAQ. This CDR3 spans 17 amino acids. The sequence was collected from an adult who was a healthcare worker with PCR-confirmed SARS-CoV-2 infection or an uninfected control (not recorded which). J is TRBJ2-2 and V is TRBV7-6; maybe TRBD2 (6 bases). Sequencing was carried out using whole blood. The CDR3 spells CASSFIPNGGSTGELFF. CDR3 bases: TGTGCCAGCAGCTTCATCCCAAACGGGGGTAGCACCGGGGAGCTGTTTTTT.